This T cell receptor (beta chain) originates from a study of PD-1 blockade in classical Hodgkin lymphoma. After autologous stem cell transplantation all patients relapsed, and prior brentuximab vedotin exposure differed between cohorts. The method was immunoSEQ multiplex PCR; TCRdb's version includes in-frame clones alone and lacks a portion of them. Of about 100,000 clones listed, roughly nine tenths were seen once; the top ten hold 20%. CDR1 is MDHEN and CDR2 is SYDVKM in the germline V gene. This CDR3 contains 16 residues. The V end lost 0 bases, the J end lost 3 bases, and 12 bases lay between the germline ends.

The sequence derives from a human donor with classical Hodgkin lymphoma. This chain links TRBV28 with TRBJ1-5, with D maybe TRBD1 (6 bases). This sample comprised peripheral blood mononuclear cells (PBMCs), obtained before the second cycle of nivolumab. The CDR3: CASSLWRGNANQPQHF. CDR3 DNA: TGTGCCAGCAGTTTATGGAGGGGGAACGCCAATCAGCCCCAGCATTTT.